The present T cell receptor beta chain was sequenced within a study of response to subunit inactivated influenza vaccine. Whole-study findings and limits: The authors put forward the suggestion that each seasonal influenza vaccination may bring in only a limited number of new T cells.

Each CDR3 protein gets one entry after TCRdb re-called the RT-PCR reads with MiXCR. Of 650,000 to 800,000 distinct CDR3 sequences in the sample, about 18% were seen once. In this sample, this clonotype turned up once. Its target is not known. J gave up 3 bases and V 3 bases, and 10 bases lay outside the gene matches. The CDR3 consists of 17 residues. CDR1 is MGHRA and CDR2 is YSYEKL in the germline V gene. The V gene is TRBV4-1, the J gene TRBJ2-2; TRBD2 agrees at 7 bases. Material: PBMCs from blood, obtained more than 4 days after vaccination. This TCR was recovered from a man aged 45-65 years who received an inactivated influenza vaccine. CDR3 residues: CASSHTWAGEYTGELFF. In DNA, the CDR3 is TGCGCCAGCAGCCACACCTGGGCGGGGGAATACACCGGGGAGCTGTTTTTT.